Each of the 18 T cell receptor beta chains below was sequenced from the same sample in a study of blood T cell repertoires in COVID-19. This table comes from immunoSEQ multiplex PCR, and its TCRdb copy is limited to in-frame clones, with some not included. The data contain about 170,000 clones, 84% of them singletons. The sequenced material came from peripheral blood. The origin of the receptors is a woman of 80 years or more with COVID-19, enrolled during active disease.

This chain joins TRBV10-3 and TRBJ2-7; D is unresolved. In germline, CDR1 is ENHRY, CDR2 SYGVKD. CDR3 length: 12 residues. V was pared by 8 bases and J by 5 bases, with 13 bases between. The CDR3: CAIRRVGDEQYF. The CDR3 bases are TGTGCCATCCGACGGGTGGGTGACGAGCAGTACTTC.

This chain links TRBV25-1 with TRBJ1-2; a possible D gene is TRBD1 (6 bases). Trimming removed 6 bases from V and 0 bases from J, with 11 bases in between. The CDR3 extends over 14 amino acids. Germline CDR1 MGHDK, CDR2 SYGVNS. The CDR3 bases are TGTGCCAGCAGGGGACGGACAGCTAACTATGGCTACACCTTC. Its translation: CASRGRTANYGYTF.

This chain uses TRBV4-2 with TRBJ2-7, with 12 nucleotides matching TRBD2. This CDR3 has 15 amino acids. The germline CDR1 and CDR2 sequences are LGHNA and YNFKEQ. V gave up 1 base and J gave up 4 bases; unmatched junction bases: 2. The CDR3 region is CASSQGLAGVYEQYF. The CDR3 DNA is TGTGCCAGCAGCCAAGGACTAGCGGGAGTATACGAGCAGTACTTC.

This chain connects TRBV20-1 to TRBJ2-3, with TRBD2 identical over 12 bases. The CDR3 runs to 17 residues. CDR1 is DFQATT and CDR2 is SNEGSKA in the germline V gene (reference sequence). V was pared by 3 bases and J by 1 base, with 8 bases of the junction left unmatched. The CDR3 nucleotides read TGCAGTGCTAGTCCTAGCGGGAGGGCCGGGGGCACAGATACGCAGTATTTT. Amino acids: CSASPSGRAGGTDTQYF.

The rearrangement uses TRBV9 and TRBJ2-1, with 8 positions matching TRBD2. Looked up from germline, CDR1 is SGDLS and CDR2 is YYNGEE. The CDR3 is 18 amino acids. Trimming at V came to 3 bases and at J to 0 bases, leaving 11 bases not matched to a gene. The CDR3 loop reads CASSGRVLAGSSYNEQFF. In DNA, the CDR3 is TGTGCCAGCAGCGGGAGGGTATTAGCGGGGAGCTCCTACAATGAGCAGTTCTTC. Using reference TRBV9 and TRBJ2-1 for the parts outside the CDR3, the full variable domain is DSGVTQTPKHLITATGQRVTLRCSPRSGDLSVYWYQQSLDQGLQFLIQYYNGEERAKGNILERFSAQQFPDLHSELNLSSLELGDSALYFCASSGRVLAGSSYNEQFFGPGTRLTVL.

J is TRBJ2-4 and V is TRBV12-3 or TRBV12-4; TRBD1 matches 12 bases. V dropped 7 bases and J dropped 14; count of bases not matched to a gene: 6. CDR3 length: 12 residues. CDR3 coding DNA: TGTGCCAGCACCGAGGGACAGGGGGCAGAGTACTTC. Translation: CASTEGQGAEYF.

V is TRBV19 and J is TRBJ2-7, with 14 bases fitting TRBD2. V lost 5 bases and J lost 6; bases outside the gene matches: 3. Per germline, CDR1 LNHDA and CDR2 SQIVND (reference sequence). The length of the CDR3 is 14 residues. CDR3 in amino acids: CASSVGLAGVEQYF. In nucleotides, the CDR3 is TGTGCCAGTAGTGTGGGACTAGCGGGAGTCGAGCAGTACTTC.

The rearrangement links TRBV4-2 to TRBJ2-7, with TRBD2 identical over 8 bases. Germline V gives CDR1 LGHNA, CDR2 YNFKEQ. CDR3 length: 15 amino acids. The V and J ends lost 0 bases and 3 bases, in that order; junction bases with no gene match: 4. The CDR3 sequence is CASSQEAAGVYEQYF. CDR3 bases: TGTGCCAGCAGCCAAGAAGCAGCGGGGGTCTACGAGCAGTACTTC.

V usage is TRBV24-1 and J usage is TRBJ2-5; the D gene is possibly TRBD1 (5 bases). Germline-derived CDR1 and CDR2 are KGHDR and SFDVKD. The CDR3 totals 15 residues. V lost 4 bases and J 1 base, leaving 12 bases between the germline ends. CDR3 residues: CATSDPTAPQETQYF. CDR3 DNA sequence: TGTGCCACCAGTGACCCGACAGCCCCCCAAGAGACCCAGTACTTC.

This chain uses TRBV11-2 with TRBJ2-3; 8 bases are a match to TRBD2. The V segment lost 1 base and the J segment 4 bases; nucleotides outside the gene matches: 7. This CDR3 contains 16 residues. From germline, CDR1 is SGHAT and CDR2 FQNNGV. The CDR3 loop reads CASSLVLAGGSDTQYF. The CDR3 DNA is TGTGCCAGCAGCTTAGTTCTAGCGGGCGGGTCAGATACGCAGTATTTT.

The J gene is TRBJ2-5, the V gene TRBV28; weak D call: TRBD2 (5 bases). Germline assignment: CDR1 MDHEN and CDR2 SYDVKM. Between the trimmed V and J ends, which lost 8 bases and 5 bases, there was a span of 18 bases. This CDR3 is built from 14 residues. The CDR3 sequence: CASSPGLFEETQYF. For the CDR3, the DNA is TGTGCCAGCTCGCCCGGACTTTTTGAGGAGACCCAGTACTTC.

The chain has TRBV7-2 and TRBJ2-7, with D maybe TRBD2 (5 bases). The CDR3 spans 14 residues. Germline loops: CDR1 SGHTA, CDR2 FQGNSA. The ends were cut back, 3 bases at V and 3 bases at J, with 12 bases in the middle. For the CDR3, the DNA is TGTGCCAGCAGCTTCCGGGTCGCGGGCTACGAGCAGTACTTC. This codes for CASSFRVAGYEQYF.

This chain links TRBV27 with TRBJ2-5; TRBD2 agrees at 11 bases. The CDR3 runs to 15 residues. Looked up from germline, CDR1 is MNHEY and CDR2 is SMNVEV (reference sequence). V dropped 2 bases and J dropped 5; count of bases not matched to a gene: 4. The CDR3 is CASSLLAGGLETQYF. The CDR3 DNA reads as TGTGCCAGCAGTTTACTAGCGGGAGGTTTGGAGACCCAGTACTTC.

The gene calls are TRBV19 and TRBJ2-1, with 10 bases that match TRBD1. Germline CDR1 reads LNHDA; CDR2 reads SQIVND (reference sequence). V was pared by 7 bases and J by 5 bases, with 14 bases of the junction left unmatched. CDR3 size: 17 residues. CDR3 in amino acids: CASTLTTGTGANNEQFF. Here the CDR3 DNA reads TGTGCCAGTACTCTAACGACCGGGACAGGGGCTAACAATGAGCAGTTCTTC.

The rearrangement joins TRBV6-6 to TRBJ1-1, with D unresolved. CDR3 length: 14 residues. CDR1 and CDR2 (germline): MNHNY, SVGAGI (reference sequence). Between the trimmed V and J ends, which lost 1 base and 1 base, there was a span of 7 bases. The CDR3 spells CASSYYQANTEAFF. The CDR3 DNA sequence: TGTGCCAGCAGTTACTACCAGGCGAACACTGAAGCTTTCTTT.

V gene TRBV29-1 combines with J gene TRBJ2-5; D gene ambiguous. The length of the CDR3 is 12 residues. Trimming shortened V by 4 bases and J by 1 base, and 7 bases separated the two germline ends. Germline CDR1 SQVTM, CDR2 ANQGSEA. The CDR3 here is CSVVRIQETQYF. The CDR3 DNA reads as TGCAGCGTTGTCAGGATCCAAGAGACCCAGTACTTC. The full variable domain, completed using reference TRBV29-1 and TRBJ2-5, is SAVISQKPSRDICQRGTSLTIQCQVDSQVTMMFWYRQQPGQSLTLIATANQGSEATYESGFVIDKFPISRPNLTFSTLTVSNMSPEDSSIYLCSVVRIQETQYFGPGTRLLVL.

The rearrangement links TRBV5-1 to TRBJ2-2; D may be TRBD1 (7 bases). In germline, CDR1 is SGHRS, CDR2 YFSETQ. The CDR3 has 15 residues. V was clipped by 7 bases and J by 5 bases, with 18 bases between them. Here the CDR3 DNA reads TGCGCCAGCCGTCGACAGGCAGGGGGGACCGGGGAGCTGTTTTTT. Protein sequence: CASRRQAGGTGELFF.

The V call is TRBV24-1, the J call TRBJ1-4; 9 bases align to TRBD1. This CDR3 spans 16 amino acids. With 2 bases clipped from V and 4 bases from J, the junction kept 4 bases outside the gene matches. Germline CDR1 is KGHDR and CDR2 is SFDVKD. For the CDR3, the DNA is TGTGCCACCAGTGATTGGGGACAGGGCGGTAATGAAAAACTGTTTTTT. Encoded protein: CATSDWGQGGNEKLFF.